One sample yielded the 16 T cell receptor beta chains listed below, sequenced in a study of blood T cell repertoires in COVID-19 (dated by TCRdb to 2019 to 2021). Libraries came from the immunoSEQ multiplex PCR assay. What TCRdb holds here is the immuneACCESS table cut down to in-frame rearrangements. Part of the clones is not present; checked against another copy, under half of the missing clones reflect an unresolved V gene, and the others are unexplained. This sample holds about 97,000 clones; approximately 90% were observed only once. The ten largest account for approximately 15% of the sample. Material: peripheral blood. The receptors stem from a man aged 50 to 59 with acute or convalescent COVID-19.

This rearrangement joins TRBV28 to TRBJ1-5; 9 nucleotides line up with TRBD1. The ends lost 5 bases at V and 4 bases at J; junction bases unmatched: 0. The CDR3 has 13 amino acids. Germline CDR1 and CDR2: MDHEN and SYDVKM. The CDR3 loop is CASSGTGNQPQHF. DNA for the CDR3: TGTGCCAGCAGTGGGACAGGGAATCAGCCCCAGCATTTT.

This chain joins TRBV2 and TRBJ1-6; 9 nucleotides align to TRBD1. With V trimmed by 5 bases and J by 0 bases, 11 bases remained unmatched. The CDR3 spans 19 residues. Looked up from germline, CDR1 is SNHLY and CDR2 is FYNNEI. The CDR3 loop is CASSPPGTGRSSYNSPLHF. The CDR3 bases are TGTGCCAGCAGTCCCCCCGGGACAGGGAGGAGCTCCTATAATTCACCCCTCCACTTT.

CDR3 protein: CASSFGSGELFF. The CDR3 nucleotides are TGTGCCAGCAGCTTCGGGTCCGGGGAGCTGTTTTTT. The chain couples TRBV5-6 to TRBJ2-2; D ambiguous. The germline gives CDR1 SGHDT, CDR2 YYEEEE. This CDR3 spans 12 amino acids. V lost 2 bases and J lost 6, with 5 bases in between.

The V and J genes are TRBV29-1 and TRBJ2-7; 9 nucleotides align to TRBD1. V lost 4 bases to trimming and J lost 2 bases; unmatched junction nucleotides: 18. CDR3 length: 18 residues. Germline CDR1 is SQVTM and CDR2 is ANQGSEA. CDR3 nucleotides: TGCAGCGTTGTGGGAAAACCCCGGGACAGGGATTCGACCTACGAGCAGTACTTC. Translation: CSVVGKPRDRDSTYEQYF.

The CDR3 DNA reads as TGTGCCAGCAGCCACAGAAGTGGGGGGGGCCGGGAGACCCAGTACTTC. Translating gives CASSHRSGGGRETQYF. The chain combines TRBV3-1 (or the pseudogene TRBV3-2) with TRBJ2-5; maybe TRBD2 (7 bases). The ends were cut back, 3 bases at V and 5 bases at J, with 19 bases in the middle. CDR1 is LGHDT and CDR2 is YNNKEL in the germline V gene (reference sequence). The CDR3 runs to 16 residues.

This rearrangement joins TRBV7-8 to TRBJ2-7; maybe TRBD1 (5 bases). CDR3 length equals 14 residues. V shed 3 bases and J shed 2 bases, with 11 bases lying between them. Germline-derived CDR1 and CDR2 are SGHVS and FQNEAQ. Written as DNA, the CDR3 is TGTGCCAGCAGCTTCACGATGACAGCCTACGAGCAGTACTTC. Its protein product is CASSFTMTAYEQYF.

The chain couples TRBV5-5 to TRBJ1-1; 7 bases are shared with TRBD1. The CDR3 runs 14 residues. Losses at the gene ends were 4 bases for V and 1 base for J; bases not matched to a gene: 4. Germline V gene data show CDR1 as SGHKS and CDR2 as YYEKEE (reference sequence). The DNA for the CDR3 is TGTGCCAGCAGCCGGGAGGGGGCGAACACTGAAGCTTTCTTT. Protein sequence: CASSREGANTEAFF.

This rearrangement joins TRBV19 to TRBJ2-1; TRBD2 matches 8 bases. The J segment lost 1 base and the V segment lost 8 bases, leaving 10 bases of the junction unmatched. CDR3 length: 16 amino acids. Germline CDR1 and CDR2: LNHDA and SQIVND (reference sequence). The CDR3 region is CASRRFGGGSYNEQFF. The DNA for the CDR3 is TGTGCCAGTCGAAGATTCGGCGGGGGGTCCTACAATGAGCAGTTCTTC.

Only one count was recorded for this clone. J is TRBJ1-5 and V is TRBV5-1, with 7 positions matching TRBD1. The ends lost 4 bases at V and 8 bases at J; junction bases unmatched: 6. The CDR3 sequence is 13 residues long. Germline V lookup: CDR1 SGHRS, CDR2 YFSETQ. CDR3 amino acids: CASSRQGGEPQHF. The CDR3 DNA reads TGCGCCAGCAGCAGACAGGGAGGAGAGCCCCAGCATTTT. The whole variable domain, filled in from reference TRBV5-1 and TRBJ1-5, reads KAGVTQTPRYLIKTRGQQVTLSCSPISGHRSVSWYQQTPGQGLQFLFEYFSETQRNKGNFPGRFSGRQFSNSRSEMNVSTLELGDSALYLCASSRQGGEPQHFGDGTRLSIL.

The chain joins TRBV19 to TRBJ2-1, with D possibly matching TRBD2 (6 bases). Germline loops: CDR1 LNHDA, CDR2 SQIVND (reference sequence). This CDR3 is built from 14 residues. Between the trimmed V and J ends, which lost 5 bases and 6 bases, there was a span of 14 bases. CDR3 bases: TGTGCCAGTAGTCTCTGGGGGGAAGGCAATGAGCAGTTCTTC. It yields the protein CASSLWGEGNEQFF.

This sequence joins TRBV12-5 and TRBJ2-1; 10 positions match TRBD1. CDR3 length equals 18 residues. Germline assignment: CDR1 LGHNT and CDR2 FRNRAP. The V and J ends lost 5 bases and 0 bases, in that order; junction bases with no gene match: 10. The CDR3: CASGGGQGVRSSYNEQFF. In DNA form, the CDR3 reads TGTGCTAGTGGTGGCGGACAGGGGGTACGAAGCTCCTACAATGAGCAGTTCTTC.

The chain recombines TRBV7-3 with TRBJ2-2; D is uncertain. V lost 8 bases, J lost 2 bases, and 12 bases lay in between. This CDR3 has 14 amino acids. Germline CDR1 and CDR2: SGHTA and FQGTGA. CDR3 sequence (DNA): TGTGCCAGCTCAGTTACAGTAAACACCGGGGAGCTGTTTTTT. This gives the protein CASSVTVNTGELFF.

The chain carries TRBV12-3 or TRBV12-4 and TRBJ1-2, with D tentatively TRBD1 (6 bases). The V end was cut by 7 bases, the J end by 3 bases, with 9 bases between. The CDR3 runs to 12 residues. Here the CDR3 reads CASMAGDYGYTF. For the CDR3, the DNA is TGTGCCAGCATGGCAGGGGACTATGGCTACACCTTC.

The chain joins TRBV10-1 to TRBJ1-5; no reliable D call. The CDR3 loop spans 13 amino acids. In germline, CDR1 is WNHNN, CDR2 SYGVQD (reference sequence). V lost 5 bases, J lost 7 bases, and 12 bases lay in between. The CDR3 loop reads CASSNQRLQPQHF. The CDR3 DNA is TGCGCCAGCAGTAATCAGAGACTACAGCCCCAGCATTTT.

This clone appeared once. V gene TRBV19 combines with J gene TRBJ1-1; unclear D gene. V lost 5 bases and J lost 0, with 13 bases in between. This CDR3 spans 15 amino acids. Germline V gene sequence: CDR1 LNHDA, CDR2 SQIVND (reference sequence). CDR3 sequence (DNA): TGTGCCAGTAGTTCTAAACAGAACATGAACACTGAAGCTTTCTTT. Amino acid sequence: CASSSKQNMNTEAFF.

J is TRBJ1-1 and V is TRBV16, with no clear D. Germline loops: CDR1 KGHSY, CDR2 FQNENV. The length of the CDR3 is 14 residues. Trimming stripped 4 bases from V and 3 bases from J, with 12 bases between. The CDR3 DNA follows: TGTGCCAGCAGCCCCATCGGAGGCGACACTGAAGCTTTCTTT. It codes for CASSPIGGDTEAFF. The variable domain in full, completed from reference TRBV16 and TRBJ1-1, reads GEEVAQTPKHLVRGEGQKAKLYCAPIKGHSYVFWYQQVLKNEFKFLISFQNENVFDETGMPKERFSAKCLPNSPCSLEIQATKLEDSAVYFCASSPIGGDTEAFFGQGTRLTVV.